The present entry profiles one T cell receptor (beta chain) with its context. The CDR3 runs to 18 residues. CDR1 and CDR2 from the germline V gene are KGHSY and FQNENV. V was clipped by 4 bases and J by 0 bases, with 19 bases between them. The data originate from a study of T cells after somatic rescue of genetic block. Using immunoSEQ multiplex PCR, the repertoire was profiled, and TCRdb retains in-frame clones only, with some absent. The sample has 110,000 or so clones, around 90% seen once. V usage is TRBV16 and J usage is TRBJ1-3, with D perhaps TRBD1 (5 bases). The material sequenced was peripheral blood mononuclear cells (PBMCs). This TCR was recovered from a woman aged 18-35 years. The CDR3 coding sequence is TGTGCCAGCAGCCCCCTAGGGGCCGGTCGGGGCTCTGGAAACACCATATATTTT. Protein sequence: CASSPLGAGRGSGNTIYF. Full variable domain (rest looked up from reference TRBV16 and TRBJ1-3): GEEVAQTPKHLVRGEGQKAKLYCAPIKGHSYVFWYQQVLKNEFKFLISFQNENVFDETGMPKERFSAKCLPNSPCSLEIQATKLEDSAVYFCASSPLGAGRGSGNTIYFGEGSWLTVV.